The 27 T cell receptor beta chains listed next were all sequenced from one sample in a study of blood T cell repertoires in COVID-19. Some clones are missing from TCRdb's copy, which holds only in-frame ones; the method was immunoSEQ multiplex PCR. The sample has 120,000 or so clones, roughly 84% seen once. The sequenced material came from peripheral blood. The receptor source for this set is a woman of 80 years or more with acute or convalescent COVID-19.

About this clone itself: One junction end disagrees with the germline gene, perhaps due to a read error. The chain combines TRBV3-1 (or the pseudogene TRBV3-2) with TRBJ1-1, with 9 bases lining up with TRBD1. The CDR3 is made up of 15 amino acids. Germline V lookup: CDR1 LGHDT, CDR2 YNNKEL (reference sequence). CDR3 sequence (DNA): TGTGCCAGCAGCATGGGACAGGGACTGAATACTGAAGCTTTCTTT. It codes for CASSMGQGLNTEAFF.

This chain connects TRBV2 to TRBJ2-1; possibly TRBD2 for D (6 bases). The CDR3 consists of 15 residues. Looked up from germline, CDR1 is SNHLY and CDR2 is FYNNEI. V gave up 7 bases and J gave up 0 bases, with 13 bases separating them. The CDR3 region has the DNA TGTGCCAGCATGGGGGGAATGAGCTCCTACAATGAGCAGTTCTTC. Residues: CASMGGMSSYNEQFF. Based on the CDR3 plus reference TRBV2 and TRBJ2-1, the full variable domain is EPEVTQTPSHQVTQMGQEVILRCVPISNHLYFYWYRQILGQKVEFLVSFYNNEISEKSEIFDDQFSVERPDGSNFTLKIRSTKLEDSAMYFCASMGGMSSYNEQFFGPGTRLTVL.

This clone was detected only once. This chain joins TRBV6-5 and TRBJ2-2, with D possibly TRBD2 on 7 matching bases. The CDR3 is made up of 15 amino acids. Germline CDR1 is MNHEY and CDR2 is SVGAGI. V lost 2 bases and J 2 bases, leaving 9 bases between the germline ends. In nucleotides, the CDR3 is TGTGCCAGCAGTTACGCGGGGGCAAACACCGGGGAGCTGTTTTTT. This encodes CASSYAGANTGELFF.

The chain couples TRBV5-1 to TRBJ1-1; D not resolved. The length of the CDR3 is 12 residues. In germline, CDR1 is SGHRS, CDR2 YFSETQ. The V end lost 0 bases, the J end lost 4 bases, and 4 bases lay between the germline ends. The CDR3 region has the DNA TGCGCCAGCAGCTTGGAAGCCACTGAAGCTTTCTTT. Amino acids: CASSLEATEAFF. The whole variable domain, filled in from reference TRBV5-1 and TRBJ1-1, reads KAGVTQTPRYLIKTRGQQVTLSCSPISGHRSVSWYQQTPGQGLQFLFEYFSETQRNKGNFPGRFSGRQFSNSRSEMNVSTLELGDSALYLCASSLEATEAFFGQGTRLTVV.

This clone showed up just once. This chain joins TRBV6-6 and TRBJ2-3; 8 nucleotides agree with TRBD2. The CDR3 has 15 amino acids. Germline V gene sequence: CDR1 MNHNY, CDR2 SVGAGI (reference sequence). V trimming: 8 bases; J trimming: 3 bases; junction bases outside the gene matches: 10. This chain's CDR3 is CASCGRSGGTDTQYF. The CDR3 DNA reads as TGTGCCAGCTGTGGTAGAAGCGGGGGAACAGATACGCAGTATTTT.

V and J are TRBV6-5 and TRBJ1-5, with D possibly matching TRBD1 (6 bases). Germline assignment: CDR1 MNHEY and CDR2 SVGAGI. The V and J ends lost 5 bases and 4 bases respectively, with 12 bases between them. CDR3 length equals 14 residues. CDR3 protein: CASSTHRANQPQHF. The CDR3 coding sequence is TGTGCCAGCAGTACCCACAGGGCGAATCAGCCCCAGCATTTT.

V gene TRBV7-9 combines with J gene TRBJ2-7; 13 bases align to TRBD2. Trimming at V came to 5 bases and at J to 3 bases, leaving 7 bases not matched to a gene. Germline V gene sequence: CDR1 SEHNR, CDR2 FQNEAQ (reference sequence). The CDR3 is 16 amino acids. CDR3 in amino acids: CASSARTSGRIYEQYF. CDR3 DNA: TGTGCCAGCAGCGCCAGGACTAGCGGGAGAATCTACGAGCAGTACTTC.

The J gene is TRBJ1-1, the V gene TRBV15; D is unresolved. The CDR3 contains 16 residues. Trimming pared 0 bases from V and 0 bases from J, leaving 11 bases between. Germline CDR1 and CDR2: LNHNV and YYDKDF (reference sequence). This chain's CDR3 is CATSRDRVFMNTEAFF. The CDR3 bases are TGTGCCACCAGCAGAGATCGGGTCTTTATGAACACTGAAGCTTTCTTT.

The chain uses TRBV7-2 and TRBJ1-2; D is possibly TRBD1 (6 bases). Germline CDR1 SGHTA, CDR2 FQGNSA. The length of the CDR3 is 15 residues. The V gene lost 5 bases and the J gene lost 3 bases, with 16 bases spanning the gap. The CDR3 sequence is CASSPGGRKDYGYTF. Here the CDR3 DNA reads TGTGCCAGCAGCCCGGGGGGGCGTAAGGACTATGGCTACACCTTC.

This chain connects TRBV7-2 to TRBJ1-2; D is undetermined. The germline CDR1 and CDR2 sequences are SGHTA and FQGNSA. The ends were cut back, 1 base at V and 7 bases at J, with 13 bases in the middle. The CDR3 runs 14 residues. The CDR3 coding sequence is TGTGCCAGCAGCTTAGGAGTCCGGGAAAGTGGCTACACCTTC. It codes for CASSLGVRESGYTF.

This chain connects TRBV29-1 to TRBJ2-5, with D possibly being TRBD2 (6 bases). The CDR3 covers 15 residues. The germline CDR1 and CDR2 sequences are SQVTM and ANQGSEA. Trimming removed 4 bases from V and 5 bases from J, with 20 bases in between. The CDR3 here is CSVALRFQGLETQYF. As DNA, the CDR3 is TGCAGCGTTGCCCTACGGTTTCAGGGACTGGAGACCCAGTACTTC.

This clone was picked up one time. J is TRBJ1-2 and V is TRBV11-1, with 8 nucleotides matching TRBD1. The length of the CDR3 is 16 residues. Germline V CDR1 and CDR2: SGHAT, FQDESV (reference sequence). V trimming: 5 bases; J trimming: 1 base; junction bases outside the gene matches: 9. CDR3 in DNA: TGTGCCAGCAGCGGATTTGGACAGGGCGTTAACTATGGCTACACCTTC. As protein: CASSGFGQGVNYGYTF.

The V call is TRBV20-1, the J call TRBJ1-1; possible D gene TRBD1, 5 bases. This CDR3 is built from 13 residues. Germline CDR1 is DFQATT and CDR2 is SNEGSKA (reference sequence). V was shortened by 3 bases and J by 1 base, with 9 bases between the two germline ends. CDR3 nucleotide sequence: TGCAGTGCTAGTGAGACAGCGAACACTGAAGCTTTCTTT. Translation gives CSASETANTEAFF.

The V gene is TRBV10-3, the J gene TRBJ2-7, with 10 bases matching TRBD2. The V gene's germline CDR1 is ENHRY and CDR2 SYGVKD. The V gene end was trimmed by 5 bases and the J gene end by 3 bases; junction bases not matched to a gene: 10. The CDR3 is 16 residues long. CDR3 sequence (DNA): TGTGCCATCAGTCCCGGGGTAGCGGGGGGACACTACGAGCAGTACTTC. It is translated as CAISPGVAGGHYEQYF.

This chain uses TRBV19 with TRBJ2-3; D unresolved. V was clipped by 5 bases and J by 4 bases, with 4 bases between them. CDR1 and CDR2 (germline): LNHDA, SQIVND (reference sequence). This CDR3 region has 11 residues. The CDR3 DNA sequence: TGTGCCAGTAGTTCGGCAGATACGCAGTATTTT. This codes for CASSSADTQYF.

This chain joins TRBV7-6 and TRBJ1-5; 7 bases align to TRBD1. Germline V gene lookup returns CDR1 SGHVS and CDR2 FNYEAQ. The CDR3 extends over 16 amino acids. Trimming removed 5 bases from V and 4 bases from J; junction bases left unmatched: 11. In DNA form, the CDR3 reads TGTGCCAGCAGCGTAGGGGCGACAGGGATTAATCAGCCCCAGCATTTT. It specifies CASSVGATGINQPQHF. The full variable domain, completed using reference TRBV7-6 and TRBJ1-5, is GAGVSQSPRYKVTKRGQDVALRCDPISGHVSLYWYRQALGQGPEFLTYFNYEAQQDKSGLPNDRFSAERPEGSISTLTIQRTEQRDSAMYRCASSVGATGINQPQHFGDGTRLSIL.

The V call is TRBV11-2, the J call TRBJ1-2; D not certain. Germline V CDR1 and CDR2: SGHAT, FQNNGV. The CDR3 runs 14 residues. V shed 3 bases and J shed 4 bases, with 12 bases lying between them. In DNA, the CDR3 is TGTGCCAGCAGCTTTGACAATTTTAGCTATGGCTACACCTTC. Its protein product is CASSFDNFSYGYTF.

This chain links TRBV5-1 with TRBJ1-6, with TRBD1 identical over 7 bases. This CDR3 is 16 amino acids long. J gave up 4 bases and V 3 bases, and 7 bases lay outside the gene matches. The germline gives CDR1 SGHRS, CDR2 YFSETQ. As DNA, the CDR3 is TGCGCCAGCAGCTCGACAGGGACGACTTATAATTCACCCCTCCACTTT. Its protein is CASSSTGTTYNSPLHF. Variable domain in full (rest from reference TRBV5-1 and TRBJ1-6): KAGVTQTPRYLIKTRGQQVTLSCSPISGHRSVSWYQQTPGQGLQFLFEYFSETQRNKGNFPGRFSGRQFSNSRSEMNVSTLELGDSALYLCASSSTGTTYNSPLHFGNGTRLTVT.

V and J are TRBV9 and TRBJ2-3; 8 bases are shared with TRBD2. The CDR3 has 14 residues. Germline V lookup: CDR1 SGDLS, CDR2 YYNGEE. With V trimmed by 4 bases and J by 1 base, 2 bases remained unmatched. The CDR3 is CASSNSGGTDTQYF. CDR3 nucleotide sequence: TGTGCCAGCAGCAATAGCGGGGGCACAGATACGCAGTATTTT.

In DNA, the CDR3 is TGTGCCAGCAGCCTACAGGGGGCGGGGGAGCAGTACTTC. Translated, it gives CASSLQGAGEQYF. The chain links TRBV9 to TRBJ2-7; 9 bases agree with TRBD1. Germline V gives CDR1 SGDLS, CDR2 YYNGEE. J lost 7 bases, V lost 4 bases, and 6 bases had no gene match. This CDR3 has 13 residues.

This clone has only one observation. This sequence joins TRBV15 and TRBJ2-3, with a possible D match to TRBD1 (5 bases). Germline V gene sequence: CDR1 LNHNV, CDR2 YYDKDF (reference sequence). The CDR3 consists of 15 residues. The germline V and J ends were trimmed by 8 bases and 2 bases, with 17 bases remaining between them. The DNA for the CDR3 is TGTGCCACCTCGGACACATCCACCCCCACAGATACGCAGTATTTT. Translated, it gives CATSDTSTPTDTQYF.

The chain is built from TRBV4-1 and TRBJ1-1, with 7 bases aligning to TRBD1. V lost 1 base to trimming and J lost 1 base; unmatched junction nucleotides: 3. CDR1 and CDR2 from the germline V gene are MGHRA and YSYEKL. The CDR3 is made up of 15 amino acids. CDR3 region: CASSQADRENTEAFF. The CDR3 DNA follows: TGCGCCAGCAGCCAAGCTGACAGGGAGAACACTGAAGCTTTCTTT.

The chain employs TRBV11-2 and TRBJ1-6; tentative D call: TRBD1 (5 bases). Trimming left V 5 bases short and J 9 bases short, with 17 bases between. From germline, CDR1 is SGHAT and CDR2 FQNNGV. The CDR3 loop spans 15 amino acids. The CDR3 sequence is CASSMMGRGSSPLHF. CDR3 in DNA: TGTGCCAGCAGCATGATGGGGAGGGGCAGTTCACCCCTCCACTTT. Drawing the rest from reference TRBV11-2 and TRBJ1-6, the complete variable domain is EAGVAQSPRYKIIEKRQSVAFWCNPISGHATLYWYQQILGQGPKLLIQFQNNGVVDDSQLPKDRFSAERLKGVDSTLKIQPAKLEDSAVYLCASSMMGRGSSPLHFGNGTRLTVT.

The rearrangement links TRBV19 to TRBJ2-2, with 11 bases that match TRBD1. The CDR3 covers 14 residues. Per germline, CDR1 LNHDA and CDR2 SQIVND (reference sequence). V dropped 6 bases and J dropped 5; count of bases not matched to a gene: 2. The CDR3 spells CASRDRGRTGELFF. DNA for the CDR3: TGTGCCAGTAGGGACAGGGGGCGTACCGGGGAGCTGTTTTTT.

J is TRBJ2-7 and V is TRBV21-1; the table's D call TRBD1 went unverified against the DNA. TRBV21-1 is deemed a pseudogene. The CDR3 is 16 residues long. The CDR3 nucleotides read TGTGCCAGCAGCAAGAGGTCGACAGGGGGATCCTACGAGCAGTACTTC. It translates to CASSKRSTGGSYEQYF.

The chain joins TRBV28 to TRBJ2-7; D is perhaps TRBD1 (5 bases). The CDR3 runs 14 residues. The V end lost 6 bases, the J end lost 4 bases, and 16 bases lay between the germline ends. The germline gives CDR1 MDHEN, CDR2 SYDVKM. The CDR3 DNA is TGTGCCAGCAGAGAACAGACAGCGTCTTACGAGCAGTACTTC. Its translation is CASREQTASYEQYF.

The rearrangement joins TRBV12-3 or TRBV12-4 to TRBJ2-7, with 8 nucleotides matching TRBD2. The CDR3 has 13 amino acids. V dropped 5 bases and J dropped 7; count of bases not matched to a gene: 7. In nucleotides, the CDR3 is TGTGCCAGCAGTCCCAGCGGGGGCCGGGAGCAGTACTTC. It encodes CASSPSGGREQYF.